The rows below give T cell receptor beta chains drawn from one sample of a study of blood T cell repertoires in COVID-19. Clones were sequenced by immunoSEQ multiplex PCR, and TCRdb holds only the in-frame ones, with some missing. The sample contains tens of thousands of clones, about 89% of which appear only once. Sequencing used peripheral blood. These receptors were obtained from a man in his fifties or sixties with acute or convalescent COVID-19. Both conserved end residues are part of each CDR3. The D gene is left open where the match is weak. Not all rows give a size; the values are once, few, many and, for expanded clones, a class.

v_gene: TRBV19
d_gene: TRBD2
abundance: NA
len: 16
j_gene: TRBJ2-3
CDR3nt: TGTGCCAGTAGTTCCTTGACTAGCGGGGTCACAGATACGCAGTATTTT
CDR3aa: CASSSLTSGVTDTQYF

v_gene: TRBV6-4
d_gene: TRBD1
abundance: NA
len: 16
j_gene: TRBJ2-2
CDR3nt: TGTGCCAGCAGTGTCCCGGGACAGGTAAACACCGGGGAGCTGTTTTTT
CDR3aa: CASSVPGQVNTGELFF

v_gene: TRBV7-2
d_gene: NA
abundance: NA
len: 13
j_gene: TRBJ1-1
CDR3nt: TGTGCCAGCAGCTTAGGACAGGCGACTGAAGCTTTCTTT
CDR3aa: CASSLGQATEAFF

v_gene: TRBV15
d_gene: NA
abundance: NA
len: 13
j_gene: TRBJ2-4
CDR3nt: TGTGCCACCAGCAGAGGGCAGGCAAACATTCAGTACTTC
CDR3aa: CATSRGQANIQYF

v_gene: TRBV9
d_gene: NA
abundance: NA
len: 14
j_gene: TRBJ1-4
CDR3nt: TGTGCCAGCAGCGTAGGTGTACGAGATGAAAAACTGTTTTTT
CDR3aa: CASSVGVRDEKLFF

v_gene: TRBV7-6
d_gene: TRBD2
abundance: NA
len: 16
j_gene: TRBJ2-1
CDR3nt: TGTGCCAGCAGCCTCGGGAGCGGGAGCTCCTACAATGAGCAGTTCTTC
CDR3aa: CASSLGSGSSYNEQFF

v_gene: TRBV4-2
d_gene: TRBD1
abundance: NA
len: 17
j_gene: TRBJ2-5
CDR3nt: TGTGCCAGCAGCCAAGATGGTCCAGGGGGCGCTGGTGAGACCCAGTACTTC
CDR3aa: CASSQDGPGGAGETQYF

v_gene: TRBV11-2
d_gene: NA
abundance: once
len: 14
j_gene: TRBJ2-3
CDR3nt: TGTGCCAGCAGCTTACGCGGGGTGGGAGATACGCAGTATTTT
CDR3aa: CASSLRGVGDTQYF

v_gene: TRBV2
d_gene: TRBD1
abundance: NA
len: 14
j_gene: TRBJ1-5
CDR3nt: TGTGCCAGCAGGGGGACAGGGTCTCGTCAGCCCCAGCATTTT
CDR3aa: CASRGTGSRQPQHF

v_gene: TRBV6-5
d_gene: TRBD1
abundance: once
len: 15
j_gene: TRBJ1-4
CDR3nt: TGTGCCAGCAGTTCCACCGGGACAGGGGATCGGAAACTGTTTTTT
CDR3aa: CASSSTGTGDRKLFF

v_gene: TRBV19
d_gene: TRBD2
abundance: NA
len: 15
j_gene: TRBJ2-2
CDR3nt: TGTGCCAGTAGATGGACTAGCGGGAACACCGGGGAGCTGTTTTTT
CDR3aa: CASRWTSGNTGELFF

v_gene: TRBV5-1
d_gene: NA
abundance: NA
len: 12
j_gene: TRBJ1-1
CDR3nt: TGCGCCAGCAGCTTTGAGGGCACTGAAGCTTTCTTT
CDR3aa: CASSFEGTEAFF

v_gene: TRBV5-5
d_gene: NA
abundance: NA
len: 14
j_gene: TRBJ1-1
CDR3nt: TGTGCCAGCAGCTTCCAGGGGCCAAACACTGAAGCTTTCTTT
CDR3aa: CASSFQGPNTEAFF

v_gene: TRBV7-9
d_gene: NA
abundance: NA
len: 13
j_gene: TRBJ1-2
CDR3nt: TGTGCCAGCAGCTCCTTGGACAGTTACGGCTACACCTTC
CDR3aa: CASSSLDSYGYTF

v_gene: TRBV2
d_gene: TRBD2
abundance: NA
len: 15
j_gene: TRBJ2-1
CDR3nt: TGTGCCAGCAGTGAAGGGCGGGAGGCCTACAATGAGCAGTTCTTC
CDR3aa: CASSEGREAYNEQFF

v_gene: TRBV28
d_gene: TRBD1
abundance: NA
len: 17
j_gene: TRBJ1-2
CDR3nt: TGTGCCAGCAACTCCCTCAGCCGGGACAGGGGGCAGGATGGCTACACCTTC
CDR3aa: CASNSLSRDRGQDGYTF

v_gene: TRBV9
d_gene: NA
abundance: NA
len: 17
j_gene: TRBJ1-3
CDR3nt: TGTGCCAGCAGCGTTCAGGGTAGTGCTGGCTCTGGAAACACCATATATTTT
CDR3aa: CASSVQGSAGSGNTIYF

v_gene: TRBV2
d_gene: TRBD1
abundance: NA
len: 15
j_gene: TRBJ2-1
CDR3nt: TGTGCCAGCAGTCCAACCGGGACAGACTACAATGAGCAGTTCTTC
CDR3aa: CASSPTGTDYNEQFF

v_gene: TRBV9
d_gene: NA
abundance: NA
len: 14
j_gene: TRBJ2-3
CDR3nt: TGTGCCAGCAGCGTGGCGGGGTTCACAGATACGCAGTATTTT
CDR3aa: CASSVAGFTDTQYF

v_gene: TRBV7-9
d_gene: NA
abundance: NA
len: 14
j_gene: TRBJ2-5
CDR3nt: TGTGCCAGCAGCCTACTAGCCGCCGCACAGACCCAGTACTTC
CDR3aa: CASSLLAAAQTQYF

v_gene: TRBV7-2
d_gene: NA
abundance: NA
len: 15
j_gene: TRBJ1-2
CDR3nt: TGTGCCAGCAGCTTAGGGACAGTGTCCCACTATGGCTACACCTTC
CDR3aa: CASSLGTVSHYGYTF

v_gene: TRBV11-3
d_gene: NA
abundance: NA
len: 15
j_gene: TRBJ2-3
CDR3nt: TGTGCCAGCAGCTTGGGCCAGTTCGGCACAGATACGCAGTATTTT
CDR3aa: CASSLGQFGTDTQYF

v_gene: TRBV6-2/TRBV6-3
d_gene: TRBD2
abundance: NA
len: 15
j_gene: TRBJ2-5
CDR3nt: TGTGCCAGCAGTTACGTGGGACTAGCTGGGGAGACCCAGTACTTC
CDR3aa: CASSYVGLAGETQYF

v_gene: TRBV3-1/TRBV3-2
d_gene: NA
abundance: NA
len: 13
j_gene: TRBJ1-1
CDR3nt: TGTGCCAGCAGCCTAGGGGAGGCGCAAGAAGCTTTCTTT
CDR3aa: CASSLGEAQEAFF

v_gene: TRBV4-1
d_gene: TRBD2
abundance: NA
len: 16
j_gene: TRBJ2-1
CDR3nt: TGCGCCAGCAGCCCACAGAGCGGGAGTTCCTACAATGAGCAGTTCTTC
CDR3aa: CASSPQSGSSYNEQFF

v_gene: TRBV5-1
d_gene: NA
abundance: NA
len: 16
j_gene: TRBJ2-2
CDR3nt: TGCGCCAGCAGCTTTCCAGGGGAGGGAAGGACCGGGGAGCTGTTTTTT
CDR3aa: CASSFPGEGRTGELFF

v_gene: TRBV24-1
d_gene: NA
abundance: NA
len: 13
j_gene: TRBJ2-3
CDR3nt: TGTGCCACCAGTGACCTATCAACAGATACGCAGTATTTT
CDR3aa: CATSDLSTDTQYF

v_gene: TRBV9
d_gene: TRBD1
abundance: NA
len: 15
j_gene: TRBJ1-2
CDR3nt: TGTGCCAGCAACGGGACAGGGGCCCTTAACTATGGCTACACCTTC
CDR3aa: CASNGTGALNYGYTF

v_gene: TRBV10-3
d_gene: TRBD1
abundance: NA
len: 15
j_gene: TRBJ1-5
CDR3nt: TGTGCCATCAGTGAGTCGGACAGGGAAAATCAGCCCCAGCATTTT
CDR3aa: CAISESDRENQPQHF

v_gene: TRBV6-1
d_gene: NA
abundance: once
len: 14
j_gene: TRBJ2-7
CDR3nt: TGTGCCAGCAGTGAACAGGGGGGCCCCTACGAGCAGTACTTC
CDR3aa: CASSEQGGPYEQYF

v_gene: TRBV18
d_gene: NA
abundance: once
len: 15
j_gene: TRBJ1-1
CDR3nt: TGTGCCAGCTCACTCCATTCAGGGGAGAACACTGAAGCTTTCTTT
CDR3aa: CASSLHSGENTEAFF

v_gene: TRBV6-5
d_gene: NA
abundance: NA
len: 13
j_gene: TRBJ1-1
CDR3nt: TGTGCCAGCAGTTCTCTACAGGGTGCTGAAGCTTTCTTT
CDR3aa: CASSSLQGAEAFF

v_gene: TRBV30
d_gene: TRBD1
abundance: NA
len: 13
j_gene: TRBJ2-1
CDR3nt: TGTGCCGGGACAGTCCTAGCCTACAATGAGCAGTTCTTC
CDR3aa: CAGTVLAYNEQFF

v_gene: TRBV7-2
d_gene: NA
abundance: NA
len: 15
j_gene: TRBJ1-5
CDR3nt: TGTGCCAGCAGCTTGGGAGGGGATGGCAATCAGCCCCAGCATTTT
CDR3aa: CASSLGGDGNQPQHF

v_gene: TRBV6-5
d_gene: NA
abundance: NA
len: 12
j_gene: TRBJ1-2
CDR3nt: TGTGCCAGCAGAGAGGGGGACTATGGCTACACCTTC
CDR3aa: CASREGDYGYTF

v_gene: TRBV28
d_gene: TRBD2
abundance: NA
len: 15
j_gene: TRBJ2-7
CDR3nt: TGTGCCAGCAGTATAGCGGGTATCCCCGCCTACGAGCAGTACTTC
CDR3aa: CASSIAGIPAYEQYF

v_gene: TRBV5-8
d_gene: NA
abundance: NA
len: 16
j_gene: TRBJ2-5
CDR3nt: TGTGCCAGCAGCCCAGGTCTACAGGATCACCCTGAGACCCAGTACTTC
CDR3aa: CASSPGLQDHPETQYF

v_gene: TRBV27
d_gene: TRBD1
abundance: NA
len: 15
j_gene: TRBJ1-5
CDR3nt: TGTGCCAGCAGTCCGGGTACAGGGGGAAATCAGCCCCAGCATTTT
CDR3aa: CASSPGTGGNQPQHF

v_gene: TRBV6-2/TRBV6-3
d_gene: NA
abundance: NA
len: 16
j_gene: TRBJ2-7
CDR3nt: TGTGCCAGCAGTTCCCTCCGACAGGAAAACTCCTACGAGCAGTACTTC
CDR3aa: CASSSLRQENSYEQYF

v_gene: TRBV28
d_gene: TRBD1
abundance: NA
len: 16
j_gene: TRBJ2-5
CDR3nt: TGTGCCAGCAGTTTATTTGGACAGGGGGAGAGAGAGACCCAGTACTTC
CDR3aa: CASSLFGQGERETQYF

v_gene: TRBV27
d_gene: NA
abundance: NA
len: 14
j_gene: TRBJ2-2
CDR3nt: TGTGCCAGCGGGAGGGGGAGGGGAAACGGGGAGCTGTTTTTT
CDR3aa: CASGRGRGNGELFF

v_gene: TRBV11-1
d_gene: NA
abundance: NA
len: 15
j_gene: TRBJ2-5
CDR3nt: TGTGCCAGCAGCTTAGCGATTGGAGTGCAAGAGACCCAGTACTTC
CDR3aa: CASSLAIGVQETQYF

v_gene: TRBV11-2
d_gene: NA
abundance: NA
len: 13
j_gene: TRBJ2-2
CDR3nt: TGTGCCAGCAGCAGGGGGAACGCCGGGGAGCTGTTTTTT
CDR3aa: CASSRGNAGELFF

v_gene: TRBV27
d_gene: NA
abundance: NA
len: 13
j_gene: TRBJ1-6
CDR3nt: TGTGCCAGCAGTTTAGCCGAAGCCTCACCCCTCCACTTT
CDR3aa: CASSLAEASPLHF

v_gene: TRBV5-4
d_gene: NA
abundance: NA
len: 14
j_gene: TRBJ1-2
CDR3nt: TGTGCCAGCAGCTTTCCGGGAGCTAACTATGGCTACACCTTC
CDR3aa: CASSFPGANYGYTF

v_gene: TRBV6-2/TRBV6-3
d_gene: TRBD1
abundance: NA
len: 14
j_gene: TRBJ1-5
CDR3nt: TGTGCCAGCAGTGCTCTGACAGGGACTCAGCCCCAGCATTTT
CDR3aa: CASSALTGTQPQHF

v_gene: TRBV5-4
d_gene: NA
abundance: NA
len: 15
j_gene: TRBJ2-6
CDR3nt: TGTGCCAGCAGCTCCGGACAACCCGGGGCCAACGTCCTGACTTTC
CDR3aa: CASSSGQPGANVLTF

v_gene: TRBV27
d_gene: NA
abundance: NA
len: 13
j_gene: TRBJ1-1
CDR3nt: TGTGCCAGCAGCGGGACATTGAACACTGAAGCTTTCTTT
CDR3aa: CASSGTLNTEAFF

v_gene: TRBV11-2
d_gene: TRBD1
abundance: NA
len: 16
j_gene: TRBJ2-5
CDR3nt: TGTGCCAGCAGCACCACGGGTGTCAGGGGGCGAGAGACCCAGTACTTC
CDR3aa: CASSTTGVRGRETQYF

v_gene: TRBV29-1
d_gene: TRBD1
abundance: NA
len: 16
j_gene: TRBJ2-3
CDR3nt: TGCAGCGTTTGGCCGAACCAAGGGACAGGGACAGATACGCAGTATTTT
CDR3aa: CSVWPNQGTGTDTQYF

v_gene: TRBV29-1
d_gene: TRBD2
abundance: NA
len: 14
j_gene: TRBJ2-1
CDR3nt: TGCAGCACCGCCCGCGGGAGTCCCTACAATGAGCAGTTCTTC
CDR3aa: CSTARGSPYNEQFF

v_gene: TRBV5-1
d_gene: TRBD1
abundance: few
len: 16
j_gene: TRBJ1-6
CDR3nt: TGCGCCAGCAGCTTGGCCGGGAGGACAGGGAATTCACCCCTCCACTTT
CDR3aa: CASSLAGRTGNSPLHF

v_gene: TRBV27
d_gene: TRBD2
abundance: NA
len: 17
j_gene: TRBJ2-1
CDR3nt: TGTGCCAGCAGTTTAGCAGTTCTAGCGGGTGGGGTAAATGAGCAGTTCTTC
CDR3aa: CASSLAVLAGGVNEQFF